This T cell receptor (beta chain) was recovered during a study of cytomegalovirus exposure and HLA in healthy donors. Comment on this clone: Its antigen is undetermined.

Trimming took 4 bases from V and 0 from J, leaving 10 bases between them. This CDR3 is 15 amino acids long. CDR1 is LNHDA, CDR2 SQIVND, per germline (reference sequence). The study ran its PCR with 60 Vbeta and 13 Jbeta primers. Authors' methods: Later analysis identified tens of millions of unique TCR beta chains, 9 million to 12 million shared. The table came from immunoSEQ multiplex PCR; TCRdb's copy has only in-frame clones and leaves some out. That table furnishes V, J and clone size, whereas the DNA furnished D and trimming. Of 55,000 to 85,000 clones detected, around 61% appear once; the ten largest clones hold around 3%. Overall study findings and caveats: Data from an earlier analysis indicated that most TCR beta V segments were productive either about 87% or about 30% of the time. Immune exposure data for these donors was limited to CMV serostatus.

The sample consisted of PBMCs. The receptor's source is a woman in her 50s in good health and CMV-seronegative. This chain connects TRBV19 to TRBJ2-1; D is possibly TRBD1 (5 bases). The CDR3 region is CASSSQTVSYNEQFF. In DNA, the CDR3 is TGTGCCAGTAGTAGTCAGACAGTCTCCTACAATGAGCAGTTCTTC.